This TCR beta chain was documented in a study of somatic mutations in cytotoxic T cells in rheumatoid arthritis. Study details: No treatment had yet been given when patient blood (30 ml EDTA) was drawn, right after diagnosis. Study-level points and caveats: The targets (antigens) of the expanded CD8+ clones were not known. For patients with rheumatoid arthritis, CD8+ clonality went up with age, while healthy controls showed no such change.

Points on this clone: No antigen is known for it.

Profiled with immunoSEQ multiplex PCR; TCRdb holds only in-frame clones, not every one. The profile shows just under 6,500 clones, roughly 80% of them singletons. CDR1 and CDR2 (germline): LNHDA, SQIVND (reference sequence). The V gene end was trimmed by 6 bases and the J gene end by 2 bases; junction bases not matched to a gene: 9. The CDR3 is made up of 16 amino acids. This TCR was sampled from a woman aged 65 to 85 with rheumatoid arthritis. This sequence joins TRBV19 and TRBJ2-3; 9 bases are shared with TRBD2. The specimen was CD8+ T cells sorted from blood, collected at a follow-up visit. CDR3 in DNA: TGTGCCAGTAGCCTCGCGAGCGGGGGGCTCACAGATACGCAGTATTTT. Protein sequence: CASSLASGGLTDTQYF.